These T cell receptor beta chains were read from a single sample in a study of brain T cells in children with intractable seizures. The table came from immunoSEQ multiplex PCR; TCRdb's copy has only in-frame clones and leaves some out. There are about 64,000 clones in the sample; roughly 95% occur only once, and 0.35% to 0.4% lies in the top ten. Sequences were derived from peripheral blood, sampled at surgery. The source of these receptors is a boy under two years old with focal cortical dysplasia and intractable seizures. Both conserved end residues are part of each CDR3. The D gene is left open where the match is weak. Size is stated for part of the rows, as once, few or many counts, or as a class when the clone is expanded.

V gene,CDR3 length,D gene,J gene,clone size,CDR3 protein,CDR3 DNA
TRBV5-4,17,TRBD2,TRBJ2-3,.,CASSEGLAGGYRDTQYF,TGTGCCAGCAGCGAAGGACTAGCGGGGGGGTATCGAGATACGCAGTATTTT
TRBV4-1,13,.,TRBJ2-5,.,CASSPPSGETQYF,TGCGCCAGCAGTCCTCCTTCTGGAGAGACCCAGTACTTC
TRBV6-2/TRBV6-3,16,.,TRBJ1-1,.,CASSYHLPSVGAEAFF,TGTGCCAGCAGTTACCACCTCCCGTCCGTGGGGGCTGAAGCTTTCTTT
TRBV7-2,15,.,TRBJ2-3,.,CASRRSAGRTDTQYF,TGTGCCAGCAGACGGTCGGCGGGGCGCACAGATACGCAGTATTTT
TRBV5-4,13,.,TRBJ1-2,.,CASSLRAAGGYTF,TGTGCCAGCAGCCTCCGGGCCGCTGGAGGCTACACCTTC
TRBV5-1,14,.,TRBJ2-7,once,CASSLLGGVHEQYF,TGCGCCAGCAGCTTGTTAGGGGGGGTCCACGAGCAGTACTTC
TRBV6-2/TRBV6-3,12,.,TRBJ1-6,once,CASSRGRSPLHF,TGTGCCAGCAGTAGGGGCCGATCACCCCTCCACTTT
TRBV4-1,17,.,TRBJ1-5,.,CASSPYFRQDSNQPQHF,TGCGCCAGCAGCCCCTACTTTCGACAGGATAGCAATCAGCCCCAGCATTTT
TRBV4-1,14,TRBD1,TRBJ1-2,.,CASSHLGQTYGYTF,TGCGCCAGCAGCCATTTGGGACAGACATATGGCTACACCTTC
TRBV25-1,11,.,TRBJ1-1,.,CASRQDSEAFF,TGTGCCAGCAGGCAGGACAGTGAAGCTTTCTTT
TRBV6-2/TRBV6-3,16,TRBD2,TRBJ2-3,.,CASSGRLAEIYYTQYF,TGTGCCAGCAGTGGTCGTCTAGCGGAGATCTATTATACGCAGTATTTT
TRBV6-5,15,.,TRBJ2-2,.,CASSIWAANTGELFF,TGTGCCAGCAGTATTTGGGCTGCGAACACCGGGGAGCTGTTTTTT
TRBV6-5,14,.,TRBJ2-1,once,CASFQSGSYNEQFF,TGTGCCAGCTTTCAGAGCGGGTCCTACAATGAGCAGTTCTTC
TRBV3-1/TRBV3-2,17,.,TRBJ1-6,.,CASSLGGSPTYNSPLHF,TGTGCCAGCAGCCTAGGTGGCAGTCCTACCTATAATTCACCCCTCCACTTT
TRBV28,19,TRBD2,TRBJ2-5,.,CASSLGLAGGPWPQETQYF,TGTGCCAGCAGTTTAGGTCTAGCGGGGGGGCCCTGGCCCCAAGAGACCCAGTACTTC
TRBV7-9,16,TRBD2,TRBJ2-1,once,CASSWTSGRGGNEQFF,TGTGCCAGCAGCTGGACTAGCGGAAGGGGGGGCAATGAGCAGTTCTTC
TRBV4-2,15,.,TRBJ2-1,.,CASSQARFSYNEQFF,TGTGCCAGCAGCCAAGCAAGATTCTCCTACAATGAGCAGTTCTTC
TRBV28,14,.,TRBJ1-4,.,CASSLGGSDEKLFF,TGTGCCAGCAGTTTGGGGGGCAGCGATGAAAAACTGTTTTTT
TRBV3-1/TRBV3-2,16,.,TRBJ1-3,.,CASSPSPGSSGDTIYF,TGTGCCAGCAGCCCTTCCCCGGGTTCCTCTGGGGACACCATATATTTT
TRBV5-4,15,TRBD2,TRBJ2-7,.,CASSLGLAGENEQYF,TGTGCCAGCAGCTTGGGACTAGCGGGAGAAAACGAGCAGTACTTC
TRBV6-2/TRBV6-3,15,.,TRBJ1-5,.,CASSYPDYSNQPQHF,TGTGCCAGCAGTTACCCCGATTATAGCAATCAGCCCCAGCATTTT
TRBV5-4,15,TRBD1,TRBJ2-1,once,CASSLGDSSYNEQFF,TGTGCCAGCAGCTTGGGGGACAGCTCCTACAATGAGCAGTTCTTC
TRBV7-2,18,TRBD2,TRBJ2-3,.,CASSLALGRGSNTDTQYF,TGTGCCAGCAGCTTAGCGCTCGGGCGGGGGTCCAACACAGATACGCAGTATTTT
TRBV6-1,16,TRBD1,TRBJ1-2,.,CASSVPGTGGLYGYTF,TGTGCCAGCAGTGTCCCCGGGACAGGGGGTTTATATGGCTACACCTTC
TRBV5-5,14,.,TRBJ1-2,once,CASSLGGSNYGYTF,TGTGCCAGCAGCTTGGGGGGGAGTAACTATGGCTACACCTTC
TRBV6-5,14,.,TRBJ2-7,.,CASTEAGQTYEQYF,TGTGCTAGTACAGAGGCGGGACAGACCTACGAGCAGTACTTC